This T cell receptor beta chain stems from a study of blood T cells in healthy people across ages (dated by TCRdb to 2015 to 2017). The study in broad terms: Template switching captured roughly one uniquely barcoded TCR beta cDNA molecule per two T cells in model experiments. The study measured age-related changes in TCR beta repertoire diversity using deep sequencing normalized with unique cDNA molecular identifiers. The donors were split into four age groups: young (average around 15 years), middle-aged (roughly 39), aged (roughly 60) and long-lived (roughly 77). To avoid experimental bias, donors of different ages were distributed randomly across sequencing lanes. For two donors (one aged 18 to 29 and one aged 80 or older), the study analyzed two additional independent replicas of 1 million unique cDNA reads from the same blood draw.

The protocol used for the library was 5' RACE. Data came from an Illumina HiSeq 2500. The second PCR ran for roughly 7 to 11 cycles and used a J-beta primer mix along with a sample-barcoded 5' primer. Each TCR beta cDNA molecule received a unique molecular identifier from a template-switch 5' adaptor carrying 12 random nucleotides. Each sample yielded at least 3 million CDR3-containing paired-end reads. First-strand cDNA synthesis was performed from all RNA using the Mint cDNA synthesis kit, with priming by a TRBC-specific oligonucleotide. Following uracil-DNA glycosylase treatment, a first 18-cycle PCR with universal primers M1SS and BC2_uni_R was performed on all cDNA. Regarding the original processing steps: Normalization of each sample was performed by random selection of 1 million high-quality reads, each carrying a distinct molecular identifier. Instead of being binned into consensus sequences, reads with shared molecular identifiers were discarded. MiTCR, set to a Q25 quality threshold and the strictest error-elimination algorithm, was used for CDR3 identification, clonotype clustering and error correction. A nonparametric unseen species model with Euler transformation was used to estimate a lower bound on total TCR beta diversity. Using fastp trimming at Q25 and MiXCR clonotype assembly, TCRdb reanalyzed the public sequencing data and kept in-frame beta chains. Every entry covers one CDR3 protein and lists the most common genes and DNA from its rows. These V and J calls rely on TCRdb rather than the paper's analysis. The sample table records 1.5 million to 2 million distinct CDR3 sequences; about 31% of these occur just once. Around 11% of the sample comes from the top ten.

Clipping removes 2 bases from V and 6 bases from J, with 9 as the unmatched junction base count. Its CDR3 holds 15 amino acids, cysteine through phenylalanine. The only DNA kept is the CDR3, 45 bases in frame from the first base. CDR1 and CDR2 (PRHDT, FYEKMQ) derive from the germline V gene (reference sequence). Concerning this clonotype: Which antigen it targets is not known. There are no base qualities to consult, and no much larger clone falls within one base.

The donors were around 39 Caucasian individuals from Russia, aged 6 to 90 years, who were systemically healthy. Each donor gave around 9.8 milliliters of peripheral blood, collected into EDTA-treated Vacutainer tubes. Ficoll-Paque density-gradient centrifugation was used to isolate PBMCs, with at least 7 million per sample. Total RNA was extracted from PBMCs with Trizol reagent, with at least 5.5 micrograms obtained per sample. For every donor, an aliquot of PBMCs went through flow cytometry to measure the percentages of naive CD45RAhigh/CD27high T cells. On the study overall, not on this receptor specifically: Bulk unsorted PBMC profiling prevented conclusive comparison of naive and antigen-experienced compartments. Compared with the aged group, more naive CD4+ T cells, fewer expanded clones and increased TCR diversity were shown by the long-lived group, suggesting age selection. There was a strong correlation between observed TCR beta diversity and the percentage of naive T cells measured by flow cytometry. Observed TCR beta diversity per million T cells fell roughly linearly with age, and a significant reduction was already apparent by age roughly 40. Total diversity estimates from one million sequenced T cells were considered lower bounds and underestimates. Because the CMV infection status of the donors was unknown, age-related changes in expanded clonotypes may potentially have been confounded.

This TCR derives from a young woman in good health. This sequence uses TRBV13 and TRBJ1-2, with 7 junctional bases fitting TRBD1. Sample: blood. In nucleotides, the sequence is TGTGCCAGCAGCTTAAAGGACAGGAGCTTCGATGGCTACACCTTC. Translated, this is CASSLKDRSFDGYTF.